This T cell receptor (beta chain) came from a study of immune characterization of retroperitoneal liposarcoma. MiXCR, applied by TCRdb to the PCR reads, yields one record per CDR3 protein. Altogether 8,000 to 13,000 distinct CDR3 sequences are present, about 27% being singletons, with the ten largest covering 8.5%. CDR1 is SGHVS, CDR2 FNYEAQ, per germline. The CDR3 length is 14 residues. Deletions cut 2 bases from V and 2 bases from J, with 8 bases between. This clonotype was picked up many times. The receptor's source is a female donor with retroperitoneal liposarcoma. Sample: tumor tissue. The chain has TRBV7-6 and TRBJ2-3, with D hard to call. The CDR3 DNA follows: TGTGCCAGCAGCTTAATCGGAGCCACAGATACGCAGTATTTT. Its protein is CASSLIGATDTQYF.